This TCR beta chain was retrieved from a study of shared clonotypes between healthy human individuals. Study-level findings and limits: Clonotype sharing among donors likely depends on sequencing depth.

In regard to this clone: What it binds is not known.

Sequenced by immunoSEQ multiplex PCR; TCRdb stores in-frame clones only, minus some. The data show about 1.1 million clones, 77% seen once. CDR1 MNHEY and CDR2 SVGAGI come from the germline V gene. This CDR3 region has 15 residues. The V and J ends lost 5 bases and 7 bases, in that order; junction bases with no gene match: 8. The TCR originated in a man aged 18-30 years in good health. Some clones in this sample may be carry-over from other donors' samples. Specimen: memory CD4+ T cells from PBMCs. Described subset: CD45RA-negative fraction. The V call is TRBV6-5, the J call TRBJ1-6; 7 nucleotides match TRBD1. The CDR3 sequence: CASSRGTERNSPLHF. CDR3 DNA sequence: TGTGCCAGCAGTCGCGGGACAGAGAGAAATTCACCCCTCCACTTT.